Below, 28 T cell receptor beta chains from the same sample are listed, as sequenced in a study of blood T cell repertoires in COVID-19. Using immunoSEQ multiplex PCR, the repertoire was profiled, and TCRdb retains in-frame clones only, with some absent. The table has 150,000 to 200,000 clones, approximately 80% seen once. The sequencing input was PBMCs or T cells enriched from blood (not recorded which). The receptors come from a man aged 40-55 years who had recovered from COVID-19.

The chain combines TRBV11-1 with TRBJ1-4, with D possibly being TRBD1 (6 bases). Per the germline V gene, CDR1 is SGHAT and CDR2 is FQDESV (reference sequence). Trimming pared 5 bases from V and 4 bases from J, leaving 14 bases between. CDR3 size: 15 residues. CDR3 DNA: TGTGCCAGCAGCCCCTGGACAGCAGATAATGAAAAACTGTTTTTT. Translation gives CASSPWTADNEKLFF.

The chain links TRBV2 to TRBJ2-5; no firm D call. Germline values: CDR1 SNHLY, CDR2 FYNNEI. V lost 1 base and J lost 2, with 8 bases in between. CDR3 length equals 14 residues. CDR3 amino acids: CASSEGSGQETQYF. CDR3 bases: TGTGCCAGCAGTGAAGGGTCAGGACAAGAGACCCAGTACTTC.

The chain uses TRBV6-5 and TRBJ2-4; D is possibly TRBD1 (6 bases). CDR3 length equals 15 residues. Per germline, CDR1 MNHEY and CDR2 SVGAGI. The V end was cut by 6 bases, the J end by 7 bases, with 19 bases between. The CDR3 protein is CASSLPSTGGNIQYF. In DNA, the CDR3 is TGTGCCAGCAGCCTACCTTCGACAGGCGGGAACATTCAGTACTTC.

The CDR3 loop is CASSLATSSYNEQFF. The CDR3 bases are TGCGCCAGCAGCTTGGCCACAAGCTCCTACAATGAGCAGTTCTTC. This chain uses TRBV5-1 with TRBJ2-1, with D unresolved. V gave up 0 bases and J gave up 0 bases, with 7 bases separating them. Germline-derived CDR1 and CDR2 are SGHRS and YFSETQ. CDR3 size: 15 residues. Variable domain in full (rest from reference TRBV5-1 and TRBJ2-1): KAGVTQTPRYLIKTRGQQVTLSCSPISGHRSVSWYQQTPGQGLQFLFEYFSETQRNKGNFPGRFSGRQFSNSRSEMNVSTLELGDSALYLCASSLATSSYNEQFFGPGTRLTVL.

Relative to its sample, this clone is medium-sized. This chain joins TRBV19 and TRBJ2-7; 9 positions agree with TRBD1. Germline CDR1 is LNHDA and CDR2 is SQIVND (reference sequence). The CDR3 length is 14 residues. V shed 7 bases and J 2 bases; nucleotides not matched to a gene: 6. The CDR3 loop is CASTSGQGPYEQYF. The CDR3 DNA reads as TGTGCCAGTACCTCGGGACAGGGACCCTACGAGCAGTACTTC.

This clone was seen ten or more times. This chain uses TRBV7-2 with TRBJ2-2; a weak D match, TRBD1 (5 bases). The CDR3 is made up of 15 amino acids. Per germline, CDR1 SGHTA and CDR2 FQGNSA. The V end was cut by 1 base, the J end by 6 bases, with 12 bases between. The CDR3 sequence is CASSLEVGVAGELFF. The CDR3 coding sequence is TGTGCCAGCAGCTTAGAAGTAGGGGTAGCCGGGGAGCTGTTTTTT.

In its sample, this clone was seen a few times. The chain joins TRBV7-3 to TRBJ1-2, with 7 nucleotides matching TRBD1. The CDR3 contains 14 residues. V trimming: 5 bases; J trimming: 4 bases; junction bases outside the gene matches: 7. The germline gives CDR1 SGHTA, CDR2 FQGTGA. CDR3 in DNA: TGTGCCAGCAGCCCCGGACAGGTTGCCTATGGCTACACCTTC. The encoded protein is CASSPGQVAYGYTF.

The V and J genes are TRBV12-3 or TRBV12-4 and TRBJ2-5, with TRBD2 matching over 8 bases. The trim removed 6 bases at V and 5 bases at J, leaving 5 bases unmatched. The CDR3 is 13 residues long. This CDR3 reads CASSGGAGETQYF. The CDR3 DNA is TGTGCCAGCAGCGGGGGGGCTGGGGAGACCCAGTACTTC.

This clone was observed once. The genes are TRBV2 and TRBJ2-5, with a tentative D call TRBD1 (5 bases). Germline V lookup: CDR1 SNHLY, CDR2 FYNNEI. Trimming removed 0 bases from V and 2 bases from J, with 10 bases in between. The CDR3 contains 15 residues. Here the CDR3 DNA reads TGTGCCAGCAGTGAAGCAAAGGGGCAGCAAGAGACCCAGTACTTC. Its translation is CASSEAKGQQETQYF.

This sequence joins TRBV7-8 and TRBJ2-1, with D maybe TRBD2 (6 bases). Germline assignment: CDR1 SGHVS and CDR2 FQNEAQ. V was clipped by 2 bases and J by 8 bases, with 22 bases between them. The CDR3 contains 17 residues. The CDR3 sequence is CASSLRDPGRGSDEQFF. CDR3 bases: TGTGCCAGCAGCTTACGGGATCCCGGGAGAGGAAGCGATGAGCAGTTCTTC.

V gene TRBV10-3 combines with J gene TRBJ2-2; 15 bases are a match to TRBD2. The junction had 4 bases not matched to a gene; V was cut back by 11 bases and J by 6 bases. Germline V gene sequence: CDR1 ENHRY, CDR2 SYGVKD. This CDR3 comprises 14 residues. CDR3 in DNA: TGTGCCGCCCGGACTAGCGGGGGGGCCGGGGAGCTGTTTTTT. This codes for CAARTSGGAGELFF.

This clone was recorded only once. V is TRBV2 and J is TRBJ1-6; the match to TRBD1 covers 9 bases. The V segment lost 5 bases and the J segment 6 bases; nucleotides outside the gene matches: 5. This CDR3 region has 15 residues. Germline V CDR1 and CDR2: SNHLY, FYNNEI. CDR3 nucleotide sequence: TGTGCCAGCAGTATACAGGGGGCGGGTAATTCACCCCTCCACTTT. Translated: CASSIQGAGNSPLHF.

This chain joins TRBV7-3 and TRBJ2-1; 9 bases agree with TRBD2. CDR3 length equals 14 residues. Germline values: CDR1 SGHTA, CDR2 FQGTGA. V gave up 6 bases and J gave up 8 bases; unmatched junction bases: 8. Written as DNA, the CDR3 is TGTGCCAGCAGGTCTCCGGGACTAGCTGATGAGCAGTTCTTC. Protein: CASRSPGLADEQFF.

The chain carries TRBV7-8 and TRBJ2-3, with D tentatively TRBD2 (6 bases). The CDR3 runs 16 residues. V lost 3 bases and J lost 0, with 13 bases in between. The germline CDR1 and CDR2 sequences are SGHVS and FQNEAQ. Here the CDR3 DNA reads TGTGCCAGCAGCTTGGAGTTGCGGGAAAGCACAGATACGCAGTATTTT. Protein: CASSLELRESTDTQYF.

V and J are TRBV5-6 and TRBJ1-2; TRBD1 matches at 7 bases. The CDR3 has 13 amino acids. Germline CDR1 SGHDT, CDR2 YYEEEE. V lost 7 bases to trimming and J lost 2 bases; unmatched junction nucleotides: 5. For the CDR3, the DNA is TGTGCCAGCGGGGGACAGAGCAACTATGGCTACACCTTC. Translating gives CASGGQSNYGYTF.

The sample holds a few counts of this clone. The CDR3 spells CASSQEKGRGTGELFF. CDR3 coding DNA: TGTGCCAGCAGCCAAGAAAAGGGGCGCGGCACCGGGGAGCTGTTTTTT. The rearrangement links TRBV3-1 (or the pseudogene TRBV3-2) to TRBJ2-2; maybe TRBD1 (5 bases). This CDR3 is 16 amino acids long. Trimming cost V 0 bases and J 4 bases, with 12 bases left between them. Per the germline V gene, CDR1 is LGHDT and CDR2 is YNNKEL (reference sequence).

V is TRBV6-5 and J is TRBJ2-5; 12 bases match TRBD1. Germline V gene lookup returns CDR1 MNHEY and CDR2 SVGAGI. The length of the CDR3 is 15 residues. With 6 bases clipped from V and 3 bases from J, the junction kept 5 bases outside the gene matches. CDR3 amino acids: CASSPGQGAEETQYF. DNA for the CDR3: TGTGCCAGCAGCCCGGGACAGGGGGCAGAAGAGACCCAGTACTTC.

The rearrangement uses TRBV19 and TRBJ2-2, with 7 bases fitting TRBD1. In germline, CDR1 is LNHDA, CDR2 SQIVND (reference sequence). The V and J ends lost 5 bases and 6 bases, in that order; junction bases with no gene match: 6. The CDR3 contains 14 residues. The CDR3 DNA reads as TGTGCCAGTAGTCAGACAGGGCGTGCCGGGGAGCTGTTTTTT. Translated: CASSQTGRAGELFF.

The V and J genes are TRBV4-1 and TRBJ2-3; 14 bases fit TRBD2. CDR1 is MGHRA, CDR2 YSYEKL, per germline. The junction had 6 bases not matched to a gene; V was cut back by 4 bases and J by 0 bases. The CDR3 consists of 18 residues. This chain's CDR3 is CASSRGLAGEGSTDTQYF. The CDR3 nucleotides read TGCGCCAGCAGCCGGGGACTAGCGGGGGAGGGAAGCACAGATACGCAGTATTTT.

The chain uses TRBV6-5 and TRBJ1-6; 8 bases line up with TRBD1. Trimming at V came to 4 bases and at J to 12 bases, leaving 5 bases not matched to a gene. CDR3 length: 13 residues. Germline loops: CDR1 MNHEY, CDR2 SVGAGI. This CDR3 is CASSFGQGLPLHF. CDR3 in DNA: TGTGCCAGCAGTTTTGGACAGGGCCTACCCCTCCACTTT.

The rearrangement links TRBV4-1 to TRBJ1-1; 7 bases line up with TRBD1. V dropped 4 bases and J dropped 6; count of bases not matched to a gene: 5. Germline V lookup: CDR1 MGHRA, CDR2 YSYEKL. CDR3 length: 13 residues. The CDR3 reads CASSLQGSAEAFF. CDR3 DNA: TGCGCCAGCAGCCTACAGGGGAGTGCTGAAGCTTTCTTT.

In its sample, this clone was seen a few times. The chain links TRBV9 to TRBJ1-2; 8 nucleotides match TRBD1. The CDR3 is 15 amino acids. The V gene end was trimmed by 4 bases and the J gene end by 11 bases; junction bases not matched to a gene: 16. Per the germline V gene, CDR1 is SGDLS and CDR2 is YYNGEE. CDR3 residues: CASSPRAQGAKGYTF. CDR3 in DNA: TGTGCCAGCAGCCCGCGGGCCCAGGGGGCCAAGGGTTACACCTTC.

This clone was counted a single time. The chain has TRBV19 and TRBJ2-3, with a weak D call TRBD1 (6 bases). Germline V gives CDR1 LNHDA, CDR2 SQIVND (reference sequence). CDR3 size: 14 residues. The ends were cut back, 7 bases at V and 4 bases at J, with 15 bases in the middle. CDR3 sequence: CASKPNQGSDTQYF. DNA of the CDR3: TGTGCCAGTAAACCAAACCAGGGGTCAGATACGCAGTATTTT.

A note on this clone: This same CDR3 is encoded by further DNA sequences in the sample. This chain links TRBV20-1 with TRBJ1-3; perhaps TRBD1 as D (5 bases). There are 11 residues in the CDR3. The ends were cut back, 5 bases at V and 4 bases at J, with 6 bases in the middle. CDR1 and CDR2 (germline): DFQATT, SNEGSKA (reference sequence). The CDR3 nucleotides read TGCAGTGCTCGGACAGGAAACACCATATATTTT. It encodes CSARTGNTIYF.

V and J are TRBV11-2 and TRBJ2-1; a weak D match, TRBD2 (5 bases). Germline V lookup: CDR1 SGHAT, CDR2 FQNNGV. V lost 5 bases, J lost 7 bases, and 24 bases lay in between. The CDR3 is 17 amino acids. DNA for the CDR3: TGTGCCAGCAGCCCCAAACTAGATCTTCCGGGCCAAAATGAGCAGTTCTTC. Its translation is CASSPKLDLPGQNEQFF. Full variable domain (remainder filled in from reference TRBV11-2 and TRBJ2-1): EAGVAQSPRYKIIEKRQSVAFWCNPISGHATLYWYQQILGQGPKLLIQFQNNGVVDDSQLPKDRFSAERLKGVDSTLKIQPAKLEDSAVYLCASSPKLDLPGQNEQFFGPGTRLTVL.

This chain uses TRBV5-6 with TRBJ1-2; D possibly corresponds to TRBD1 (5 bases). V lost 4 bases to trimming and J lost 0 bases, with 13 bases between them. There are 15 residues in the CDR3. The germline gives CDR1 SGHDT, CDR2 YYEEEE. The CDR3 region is CASSRGTLANYGYTF. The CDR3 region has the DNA TGTGCCAGCAGCCGCGGGACGCTAGCTAACTATGGCTACACCTTC. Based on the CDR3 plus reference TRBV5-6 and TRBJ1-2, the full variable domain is DAGVTQSPTHLIKTRGQQVTLRCSPKSGHDTVSWYQQALGQGPQFIFQYYEEEERQRGNFPDRFSGHQFPNYSSELNVNALLLGDSALYLCASSRGTLANYGYTFGSGTRLTVV.

The CDR3 nucleotides are TGTGCCAGCAGTGAGGGGGAGGATGGCACAGATACGCAGTATTTT. This gives the protein CASSEGEDGTDTQYF. The gene calls are TRBV6-4 and TRBJ2-3, with D maybe TRBD2 (6 bases). The CDR3 is made up of 15 amino acids. V was cut by 3 bases and J by 1 base, with 11 bases left in between. Germline V gene data show CDR1 as MRHNA and CDR2 as SNTAGT.

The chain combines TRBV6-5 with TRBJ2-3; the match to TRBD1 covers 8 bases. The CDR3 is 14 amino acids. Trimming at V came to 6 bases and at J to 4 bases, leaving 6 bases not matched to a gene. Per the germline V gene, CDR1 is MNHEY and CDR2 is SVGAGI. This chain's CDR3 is CASRRQGSPDTQYF. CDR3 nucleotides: TGTGCCAGCAGGCGACAGGGGTCGCCAGATACGCAGTATTTT.